This TCR beta chain was captured in a study of T cells after posttransplantation cyclophosphamide. Measured with immunoSEQ multiplex PCR; TCRdb has only the in-frame clones, and not every one. The sample contains thousands of clones, 84% of which appear only once. Findings of the study overall: Recipient CMV seropositivity and CMV reactivation strongly tracked TRB clonality. Later blood repertoires were often dominated by clones from the donor CD8+ memory compartment. Tissue-infiltrating T cells from skin or gut overlapped little with blood T cells.

V was clipped by 4 bases and J by 1 base, with 7 bases between them. The CDR3 consists of 13 residues. Germline V CDR1 and CDR2: SNHLY, FYNNEI. A note on this clone: Antigen: not known.

This receptor was taken from a woman aged 55-69 years in good health, CMV-negative, and a related stem cell transplant donor. Source material: CD8+ T cells sorted from bone marrow. The J gene is TRBJ1-2, the V gene TRBV2; no firm D call. In DNA form, the CDR3 reads TGTGCCAGCAGTGGGCAGGATAACTATGGCTACACCTTC. It encodes CASSGQDNYGYTF. Complete variable domain (other parts from reference TRBV2 and TRBJ1-2): EPEVTQTPSHQVTQMGQEVILRCVPISNHLYFYWYRQILGQKVEFLVSFYNNEISEKSEIFDDQFSVERPDGSNFTLKIRSTKLEDSAMYFCASSGQDNYGYTFGSGTRLTVV.